One sample yielded the 29 T cell receptor beta chains listed below, sequenced in a study of CD8+CD57+ T cells in acquired aplastic anemia. TCR beta VDJ and CDR3 profiling used genomic DNA as template. TCRdb independently ran MiXCR on the reads; one entry per CDR3 protein. The data show about 160,000 distinct CDR3 sequences, around 40% seen once. Sequenced: sorted CD4+, CD8+, or CD8+CD57+ T cells (not recorded which) from PBMCs. These receptors all stem from a human donor in good health.

This clonotype was detected only a few times. The CDR3 DNA reads as TGTGCCAGCAGTAAATACAACAATGAGCAGTTCTTC. Its protein product is CASSKYNNEQFF. This chain uses TRBV7-6 with TRBJ2-1; no definite D call. V shed 6 bases and J shed 5 bases, with 8 bases lying between them. The CDR3 has 12 amino acids. Germline V lookup: CDR1 SGHVS, CDR2 FNYEAQ.

This clonotype was seen many times. The CDR3 nucleotides read TGTGCCAGCAGCTTGGTTGTCCAGTCGACCGTCCATGGCTACACCTTC. Translating gives CASSLVVQSTVHGYTF. The chain employs TRBV5-5 and TRBJ1-2, with D uncertain. This CDR3 has 16 residues. Germline V gene data show CDR1 as SGHKS and CDR2 as YYEKEE (reference sequence). V was shortened by 0 bases and J by 6 bases, with 18 bases between the two germline ends.

In this sample, this clonotype turned up many times. The chain links TRBV5-4 to TRBJ1-1; D is perhaps TRBD1 (5 bases). This CDR3 is 14 amino acids long. Deletions cut 5 bases from V and 4 bases from J, with 15 bases between. Per the germline V gene, CDR1 is SGHNT and CDR2 is YYREEE (reference sequence). DNA for the CDR3: TGTGCCAGCAGTGACCAGGGATTGGTCACTGAAGCTTTCTTT. Protein product: CASSDQGLVTEAFF.

This chain links TRBV25-1 with TRBJ2-7, with 12 bases identical to TRBD1. J gave up 3 bases and V 6 bases, and 6 bases lay outside the gene matches. Germline values: CDR1 MGHDK, CDR2 SYGVNS. The CDR3 has 15 amino acids. The CDR3: CASSSRDRGLYEQYF. The CDR3 DNA sequence: TGTGCCAGCAGCTCCCGGGACAGGGGGCTCTACGAGCAGTACTTC.

The DNA for the CDR3 is TGTGCCACCAGTGCTAGAGAGCCTAGCGGGAGCGAGTACGAGCAGTACTTC. It encodes CATSAREPSGSEYEQYF. The chain couples TRBV24-1 to TRBJ2-7, with 10 bases that match TRBD2. CDR1 is KGHDR, CDR2 SFDVKD, per germline. Trimming cost V 5 bases and J 4 bases; bases outside gene matches: 13. The CDR3 has 17 residues.

This clonotype was recorded at least ten times. V and J are TRBV4-3 and TRBJ2-5, with a possible D match to TRBD2 (5 bases). The germline gives CDR1 LGHNA, CDR2 YSLEER. CDR3 size: 14 residues. V lost 8 bases, J lost 4 bases, and 17 bases lay in between. CDR3 loop: CASEYKRGAETQYF. As DNA, the CDR3 is TGCGCCAGCGAGTATAAACGGGGTGCAGAGACCCAGTACTTC.

The chain couples TRBV6-1 to TRBJ2-3; 7 nucleotides agree with TRBD2. The trim removed 8 bases at V and 1 base at J, leaving 12 bases unmatched. The CDR3 is made up of 16 amino acids. The V gene's germline CDR1 is MNHNS and CDR2 SASEGT. The CDR3 protein is CASSPPSGGGTDTQYF. In nucleotides, the CDR3 is TGTGCCAGCTCACCACCATCGGGGGGTGGCACAGATACGCAGTATTTT.

The chain combines TRBV29-1 with TRBJ1-2; a weak D match, TRBD1 (6 bases). V shed 6 bases and J shed 0 bases, with 11 bases lying between them. The CDR3 loop spans 13 amino acids. CDR1 SQVTM and CDR2 ANQGSEA come from the germline V gene. The CDR3 coding sequence is TGCAGCGTGACACAGGGAACTAACTATGGCTACACCTTC. Its protein is CSVTQGTNYGYTF. Full variable domain (rest looked up from reference TRBV29-1 and TRBJ1-2): SAVISQKPSRDICQRGTSLTIQCQVDSQVTMMFWYRQQPGQSLTLIATANQGSEATYESGFVIDKFPISRPNLTFSTLTVSNMSPEDSSIYLCSVTQGTNYGYTFGSGTRLTVV.

The genes are TRBV20-1 and TRBJ2-5; 11 positions match TRBD2. This CDR3 has 13 amino acids. V dropped 1 base and J dropped 5; count of bases not matched to a gene: 0. Germline assignment: CDR1 DFQATT and CDR2 SNEGSKA (reference sequence). CDR3 amino acids: CSARASGGETQYF. CDR3 DNA sequence: TGCAGTGCTAGAGCTAGCGGGGGGGAGACCCAGTACTTC.

Regarding this clonotype: Just one base apart from a much larger clone, this may be a read error. The gene calls are TRBV6-1 and TRBJ2-2; D gene ambiguous. This CDR3 region has 15 residues. Germline V CDR1 and CDR2: MNHNS, SASEGT. The CDR3 reads CAGRWEGLGTGELFF. The CDR3 bases are TGTGCCGGCAGGTGGGAAGGTCTTGGGACCGGGGAGCTGTTTTTT.

This sequence joins TRBV29-1 and TRBJ2-7, with TRBD1 identical over 7 bases. This CDR3 has 14 amino acids. Trimming removed 1 base from V and 3 bases from J; junction bases left unmatched: 6. The germline gives CDR1 SQVTM, CDR2 ANQGSEA. CDR3 sequence (DNA): TGCAGCGTTGAAGTTTCCGGGACAGACTACGAGCAGTACTTC. Translated, it gives CSVEVSGTDYEQYF.

This clonotype was detected only once. The chain employs TRBV7-2 and TRBJ2-7, with D hard to call. Germline V gene lookup returns CDR1 SGHTA and CDR2 FQGNSA. V gave up 8 bases and J gave up 1 base, with 9 bases separating them. The CDR3 has 12 residues. CDR3 amino acids: CASSTPSYEQYF. DNA for the CDR3: TGTGCCAGCTCGACGCCATCCTACGAGCAGTACTTC.

This clonotype has a handful of counts. Since a much larger clone is just one base distant, this may be a read error. This CDR3 is missing its conserved last phenylalanine or tryptophan, likely due to a read error. The chain employs TRBV7-2 and TRBJ1-1; no clear D gene. There are 15 residues in the CDR3. Trimming removed 0 bases at V and 0 bases at J, with 8 bases between. Germline assignment: CDR1 SGHTA and CDR2 FQGNSA. The CDR3 reads CASSLASQVNTEAFS. In DNA form, the CDR3 reads TGTGCCAGCAGCTTAGCCTCGCAGGTGAACACTGAAGCTTTCTCT.

The chain links TRBV11-2 to TRBJ2-3; 7 bases map to TRBD2. CDR1 is SGHAT and CDR2 is FQNNGV in the germline V gene. The CDR3 is 15 residues long. With V trimmed by 3 bases and J by 4 bases, 7 bases remained unmatched. The CDR3 protein is CASSFGLGKPDTQYF. As DNA, the CDR3 is TGTGCCAGCAGCTTTGGACTAGGTAAGCCAGATACGCAGTATTTT.

The V and J genes are TRBV4-2 and TRBJ2-1; TRBD1 matches 9 bases. There are 15 residues in the CDR3. Germline V CDR1 and CDR2: LGHNA, YNFKEQ. J was trimmed by 5 bases and V by 8 bases; bases with no gene match: 10. In nucleotides, the CDR3 is TGTGCCAGCGGGATACAGGGGGCCCTCGACAATGAGCAGTTCTTC. Translated, it gives CASGIQGALDNEQFF.

The chain employs TRBV28 and TRBJ2-2, with 10 bases aligning to TRBD2. The CDR3 covers 15 residues. V lost 7 bases and J lost 3; bases outside the gene matches: 5. Germline assignment: CDR1 MDHEN and CDR2 SYDVKM. The CDR3 is CASKGSGRDTGELFF. DNA for the CDR3: TGTGCCAGCAAGGGGAGCGGGAGGGACACCGGGGAGCTGTTTTTT.

V is TRBV20-1 and J is TRBJ1-2; no clear D. V shed 8 bases and J shed 5 bases, with 12 bases lying between them. CDR1 is DFQATT and CDR2 is SNEGSKA in the germline V gene (reference sequence). This CDR3 region has 11 residues. The CDR3 nucleotides are TGCAGTTCCACGAGGGAATATGGCTACACCTTC. This codes for CSSTREYGYTF.

Many counts were recorded for this clonotype. V and J are TRBV12-3 or TRBV12-4 and TRBJ1-5; D remains unclear. This CDR3 spans 15 amino acids. V was trimmed by 3 bases and J by 7 bases, leaving 16 bases between them. CDR3 in amino acids: CASSFRVSNVQPQHF. The CDR3 coding sequence is TGTGCCAGCAGTTTTCGCGTCAGTAACGTCCAGCCCCAGCATTTT.

This clonotype was picked up many times. The V and J genes are TRBV7-2 and TRBJ2-1; D gene unclear. This CDR3 has 15 residues. In germline, CDR1 is SGHTA, CDR2 FQGNSA. Trimming stripped 3 bases from V and 0 bases from J, with 9 bases between. This CDR3 reads CASSFVANSYNEQFF. The CDR3 coding sequence is TGTGCCAGCAGCTTTGTTGCCAACTCCTACAATGAGCAGTTCTTC.

The rearrangement joins TRBV2 to TRBJ1-4; D is possibly TRBD1 (6 bases). The CDR3 loop spans 15 amino acids. Germline loops: CDR1 SNHLY, CDR2 FYNNEI. V gave up 2 bases and J gave up 8 bases, with 15 bases separating them. Here the CDR3 reads CASSEWGAVQEKLFF. For the CDR3, the DNA is TGTGCCAGCAGTGAATGGGGGGCTGTTCAGGAAAAACTGTTTTTT.

This clonotype was counted between two and nine times. The chain couples TRBV6-1 to TRBJ2-1, with 8 positions matching TRBD2. This CDR3 is 17 amino acids long. After removal of 6 bases from V and 4 bases from J, the junction contained 14 bases not matched to a gene. Per the germline V gene, CDR1 is MNHNS and CDR2 is SASEGT. The CDR3 sequence: CASSRSNSGGGYNEQFF. The CDR3, as DNA: TGTGCCAGCAGCCGAAGTAACTCGGGGGGGGGATACAATGAGCAGTTCTTC.

There are many counts of this clonotype. V is TRBV5-6 and J is TRBJ1-5; D is possibly TRBD1 (6 bases). The V gene's germline CDR1 is SGHDT and CDR2 YYEEEE. This CDR3 comprises 14 residues. V shed 3 bases and J shed 3 bases, with 10 bases lying between them. The CDR3 protein is CASSSGQFNQPQHF. In DNA, the CDR3 is TGTGCCAGCAGCTCCGGACAGTTCAATCAGCCCCAGCATTTT. Full variable domain (missing parts from reference TRBV5-6 and TRBJ1-5): DAGVTQSPTHLIKTRGQQVTLRCSPKSGHDTVSWYQQALGQGPQFIFQYYEEEERQRGNFPDRFSGHQFPNYSSELNVNALLLGDSALYLCASSSGQFNQPQHFGDGTRLSIL.

Regarding this clonotype: A junction end diverges from the germline sequence, so it may reflect a read error. The V call is TRBV7-3, the J call TRBJ1-1; D is ambiguous. This CDR3 spans 13 amino acids. The germline V gene has CDR1 SGHTA and CDR2 FQGTGA. Here the CDR3 DNA reads TGTGCCACCAGCAGAGTGCAGGAGACTGAAGCTTTCTTT. Protein product: CATSRVQETEAFF.

The chain has TRBV20-1 and TRBJ2-1; TRBD2 agrees at 9 bases. Germline V gene sequence: CDR1 DFQATT, CDR2 SNEGSKA (reference sequence). This CDR3 comprises 15 residues. Trimming at V came to 5 bases and at J to 6 bases, leaving 11 bases not matched to a gene. CDR3 coding DNA: TGCAGTGCTCGAGGCCTAGCGGGATGGATCAATGAGCAGTTCTTC. Its protein is CSARGLAGWINEQFF.

This rearrangement joins TRBV19 to TRBJ1-2, with D possibly matching TRBD1 (5 bases). The CDR3 is 13 residues long. Germline CDR1 LNHDA, CDR2 SQIVND (reference sequence). The ends were cut back, 5 bases at V and 7 bases at J, with 14 bases in the middle. For the CDR3, the DNA is TGTGCCAGTAGTCACGGGGCGGTGGCTGGCTACACCTTC. Amino acid sequence: CASSHGAVAGYTF.

V is TRBV3-1 and J is TRBJ1-5, with a weak D call TRBD1 (5 bases). Germline CDR1 reads LGHDT; CDR2 reads YNNKEL (reference sequence). The CDR3 totals 17 residues. V was pared by 0 bases and J by 5 bases, with 17 bases between. This CDR3 is CASSQDMWGVTDQPQHF. CDR3 bases: TGTGCCAGCAGCCAAGATATGTGGGGCGTAACGGATCAGCCCCAGCATTTT.

The genes are TRBV3-1 and TRBJ2-1; the match to TRBD2 covers 10 bases. V lost 0 bases to trimming and J lost 10 bases; unmatched junction nucleotides: 9. The CDR3 is 16 residues long. Per germline, CDR1 LGHDT and CDR2 YNNKEL (reference sequence). DNA for the CDR3: TGTGCCAGCAGCCAAGACACTAGCGGGGAGGGCCGAGAGCAGTTCTTC. It encodes CASSQDTSGEGREQFF.

In its sample, this clonotype was seen many times. The chain combines TRBV19 with TRBJ1-5, with D unresolved. This CDR3 has 14 residues. The V gene lost 1 base and the J gene lost 4 bases, with 8 bases spanning the gap. The germline CDR1 and CDR2 sequences are LNHDA and SQIVND (reference sequence). CDR3 residues: CASSIVWENQPQHF. In DNA, the CDR3 is TGTGCCAGTAGTATAGTATGGGAAAATCAGCCCCAGCATTTT.

This clonotype has a single count. The V gene is TRBV6-2 or TRBV6-3, the J gene TRBJ2-1; TRBD2 matches at 7 bases. The trim removed 7 bases at V and 7 bases at J, leaving 7 bases unmatched. There are 13 residues in the CDR3. In germline, CDR1 is MNHEY, CDR2 SVGEGT. CDR3 region: CASTSGIRNEQFF. DNA of the CDR3: TGTGCCAGCACCAGCGGGATCAGGAATGAGCAGTTCTTC.